This passage covers 23 T cell receptor beta chains from one sample sequenced in a study of T cell responses to AZD1222 COVID-19 vaccine. This table comes from immunoSEQ multiplex PCR, and its TCRdb copy is limited to in-frame clones, with some not included. This table holds 150,000 or so clones, around 89% found once. The sequencing here drew on peripheral blood, taken on day 0 of AZD1222 vaccination. Source of these receptors: an adult in good health.

The chain combines TRBV7-9 with TRBJ1-4, with a weak D call TRBD1 (6 bases). The V and J ends lost 3 bases and 1 base respectively, with 15 bases between them. The CDR3 is made up of 17 amino acids. Germline CDR1 reads SEHNR; CDR2 reads FQNEAQ (reference sequence). The CDR3 DNA follows: TGTGCCAGCAGCTTGGCGCAAATACAGGGAACTAATGAAAAACTGTTTTTT. Its translation: CASSLAQIQGTNEKLFF.

The J gene is TRBJ1-4, the V gene TRBV4-3; D perhaps matches TRBD1 (5 bases). The length of the CDR3 is 13 residues. CDR1 is LGHNA, CDR2 YSLEER, per germline. The V end was cut by 0 bases, the J end by 7 bases, with 6 bases between. CDR3 sequence (DNA): TGCGCCAGCAGCCAAGATGGGGGTGAAAAACTGTTTTTT. It encodes CASSQDGGEKLFF.

The rearrangement uses TRBV5-4 and TRBJ2-2; 14 positions agree with TRBD2. V shed 0 bases, J shed 6 bases, and the junction held 4 bases outside the gene matches. Per germline, CDR1 SGHNT and CDR2 YYREEE (reference sequence). The CDR3 extends over 17 amino acids. The CDR3, as DNA: TGTGCCAGCAGCTTGGATATGGGACTAGCGGGGGCCGGGGAGCTGTTTTTT. Translated, it gives CASSLDMGLAGAGELFF.

This chain links TRBV28 with TRBJ1-1; D is possibly TRBD1 (6 bases). Trimming pared 5 bases from V and 4 bases from J, leaving 11 bases between. The CDR3 is 13 amino acids. Germline loops: CDR1 MDHEN, CDR2 SYDVKM. The CDR3 bases are TGTGCCAGCAGTAGGACAGCGGGCACTGAAGCTTTCTTT. This codes for CASSRTAGTEAFF.

The rearrangement uses TRBV7-8 and TRBJ1-2; TRBD1 aligns across 10 bases. Trimming took 5 bases from V and 6 from J; bases not matched to a gene: 9. Germline CDR1 is SGHVS and CDR2 is FQNEAQ. The CDR3 sequence is 15 residues long. The CDR3 spells CASSRRDRGEDGYTF. CDR3 DNA sequence: TGTGCCAGCAGCCGCCGGGACAGGGGAGAGGATGGCTACACCTTC.

This chain links TRBV2 with TRBJ1-5, with 11 bases that match TRBD1. V was pared by 5 bases and J by 6 bases, with 6 bases of the junction left unmatched. The CDR3 contains 15 residues. Looked up from germline, CDR1 is SNHLY and CDR2 is FYNNEI. The CDR3, as DNA: TGTGCCAGCAGTCCGGGACAGGGGGATTCTCAGCCCCAGCATTTT. Translating it yields CASSPGQGDSQPQHF.

Here the CDR3 DNA reads TGTGCCAGCAGCCAAACTACCGGGGAGCTGTTTTTT. Encoded protein: CASSQTTGELFF. The V and J genes are TRBV3-1 (or the pseudogene TRBV3-2) and TRBJ2-2; unclear D gene. Germline lookup yields CDR1 LGHDT and CDR2 YNNKEL (reference sequence). Trimming removed 2 bases from V and 5 bases from J, with 3 bases in between. The CDR3 sequence is 12 residues long.

The rearrangement uses TRBV6-5 and TRBJ2-6; 7 nucleotides agree with TRBD1. The CDR3 has 16 residues. Looked up from germline, CDR1 is MNHEY and CDR2 is SVGAGI. The V segment lost 4 bases and the J segment 3 bases; nucleotides outside the gene matches: 6. For the CDR3, the DNA is TGTGCCAGCAGTTTGCAGGGGGTCCTTGGGGCCAACGTCCTGACTTTC. Translation gives CASSLQGVLGANVLTF.

The chain recombines TRBV11-2 with TRBJ2-1; TRBD2 matches 8 bases. This CDR3 is 16 amino acids long. Trimming cost V 5 bases and J 5 bases; bases outside gene matches: 11. Germline CDR1 SGHAT, CDR2 FQNNGV. The CDR3 region is CASSPRGAGDNNEQFF. DNA for the CDR3: TGTGCCAGCAGCCCGAGAGGAGCGGGGGACAACAATGAGCAGTTCTTC.

This rearrangement joins TRBV5-1 to TRBJ1-1, with D unresolved. Trimming removed 4 bases from V and 2 bases from J, with 12 bases in between. There are 14 residues in the CDR3. CDR1 SGHRS and CDR2 YFSETQ come from the germline V gene. DNA for the CDR3: TGCGCCAGCAGCACGAGATCAGGTAACACTGAAGCTTTCTTT. Amino acid sequence: CASSTRSGNTEAFF.

This rearrangement joins TRBV29-1 to TRBJ2-1; 8 bases map to TRBD2. Germline V gene lookup returns CDR1 SQVTM and CDR2 ANQGSEA. This CDR3 is built from 12 residues. V lost 6 bases to trimming and J lost 9 bases; unmatched junction nucleotides: 7. The DNA for the CDR3 is TGCAGCGTGGGACTAGGAGGTGGTGAGCAGTTCTTC. Its translation is CSVGLGGGEQFF.

The genes are TRBV13 and TRBJ2-3; no reliable D call. Germline V gene sequence: CDR1 PRHDT, CDR2 FYEKMQ (reference sequence). Deletions cut 4 bases from V and 2 bases from J, with 4 bases between. This CDR3 contains 12 residues. The CDR3 DNA reads as TGTGCCAGCAGCTCCCTCACAGATACGCAGTATTTT. This gives the protein CASSSLTDTQYF.

The chain recombines TRBV29-1 with TRBJ2-1, with TRBD2 matching over 11 bases. The germline gives CDR1 SQVTM, CDR2 ANQGSEA. The CDR3 runs 14 residues. Unmatched junction bases numbered 10, after V lost 7 bases and J lost 8 bases. This chain's CDR3 is CSAQKGLAVDEQFF. The CDR3 DNA reads TGCAGCGCCCAAAAGGGACTAGCGGTGGATGAGCAGTTCTTC.

The V and J genes are TRBV29-1 and TRBJ2-2; D gene ambiguous. Looked up from germline, CDR1 is SQVTM and CDR2 is ANQGSEA. V was shortened by 4 bases and J by 0 bases, with 6 bases between the two germline ends. The CDR3 runs to 13 residues. For the CDR3, the DNA is TGCAGCGTTGGTTCCTCGAACACCGGGGAGCTGTTTTTT. This translates into CSVGSSNTGELFF.

The chain recombines TRBV5-1 with TRBJ2-7; D possibly corresponds to TRBD1 (10 bases). V dropped 2 bases and J dropped 6 bases, with 24 bases sitting between them. This CDR3 has 17 amino acids. Germline CDR1 is SGHRS and CDR2 is YFSETQ. The CDR3 loop reads CASSFPAGGTGVSEQYF. The DNA of the CDR3 is TGCGCCAGCAGCTTCCCTGCGGGGGGGACAGGGGTGTCCGAGCAGTACTTC. The variable domain in full, completed from reference TRBV5-1 and TRBJ2-7, reads KAGVTQTPRYLIKTRGQQVTLSCSPISGHRSVSWYQQTPGQGLQFLFEYFSETQRNKGNFPGRFSGRQFSNSRSEMNVSTLELGDSALYLCASSFPAGGTGVSEQYFGPGTRLTVT.

This clone was counted only a few times. The chain links TRBV6-5 to TRBJ1-2; maybe TRBD1 (6 bases). The CDR3 contains 15 residues. Germline V gene data show CDR1 as MNHEY and CDR2 as SVGAGI. Trimming cost V 5 bases and J 4 bases, with 17 bases left between them. The CDR3 DNA follows: TGTGCCAGCAGTAAACAGGGCTCCCCCTCCTATGGCTACACCTTC. This sequence encodes CASSKQGSPSYGYTF.

V usage is TRBV4-3 and J usage is TRBJ1-4; no definite D call. Trimming removed 3 bases from V and 7 bases from J, with 18 bases in between. Looked up from germline, CDR1 is LGHNA and CDR2 is YSLEER. This CDR3 has 16 residues. The CDR3 DNA reads TGCGCCAGCAGCCACGGATCGGGAGGGCGCGGTGAAAAACTGTTTTTT. Translation gives CASSHGSGGRGEKLFF.

The chain couples TRBV28 to TRBJ1-2; D is unresolved. V lost 6 bases to trimming and J lost 4 bases, with 18 bases between them. Germline V gives CDR1 MDHEN, CDR2 SYDVKM. The CDR3 loop spans 15 amino acids. As DNA, the CDR3 is TGTGCCAGCAGCTCCCTTGAAGGACGGAGCTATGGCTACACCTTC. Its translation: CASSSLEGRSYGYTF.

The rearrangement uses TRBV6-1 and TRBJ2-7; D tentatively fits TRBD1 or TRBD2 (5 bases each). Germline CDR1 reads MNHNS; CDR2 reads SASEGT. The CDR3 extends over 13 amino acids. Trimming removed 1 base at V and 1 base at J, with 5 bases between. The CDR3 sequence: CASSEGGSYEQYF. CDR3 DNA: TGTGCCAGCAGTGAAGGGGGGTCCTACGAGCAGTACTTC.

The CDR3, as DNA: TGTGCCAGCCGGACAGGGGACTATGGCTACACCTTC. Its protein product is CASRTGDYGYTF. The chain carries TRBV3-1 (or the pseudogene TRBV3-2) and TRBJ1-2; 9 bases align to TRBD1. Germline trimming cut 8 bases from V and 3 bases from J; bases unmatched to any gene: 1. The CDR3 has 12 residues. Germline CDR1 LGHDT, CDR2 YNNKEL (reference sequence).

The chain links TRBV10-3 to TRBJ1-2; unclear D gene. V gave up 0 bases and J gave up 4 bases, with 9 bases separating them. Germline V gene sequence: CDR1 ENHRY, CDR2 SYGVKD. The CDR3 is 14 residues long. CDR3 residues: CAISESALLYGYTF. The DNA for the CDR3 is TGTGCCATCAGTGAGTCCGCCCTCCTCTATGGCTACACCTTC.

The rearrangement joins TRBV7-6 to TRBJ2-3, with D tentatively TRBD1 or TRBD2 (5 bases each). The CDR3 is 14 residues long. CDR1 and CDR2 from the germline V gene are SGHVS and FNYEAQ. V was cut by 5 bases and J by 6 bases, with 15 bases left in between. CDR3 loop: CASSLRDRGDTQYF. CDR3 coding DNA: TGTGCCAGCAGCCTGAGGGACCGTGGGGATACGCAGTATTTT.

V and J are TRBV7-2 and TRBJ1-5; tentative D call: TRBD1 (5 bases). This CDR3 has 14 residues. Germline V lookup: CDR1 SGHTA, CDR2 FQGNSA. Trimming cost V 5 bases and J 4 bases, with 12 bases left between them. The DNA for the CDR3 is TGTGCCAGCAGCGTGTGGGGGGGAAATCAGCCCCAGCATTTT. Amino acids: CASSVWGGNQPQHF.